Following are 23 T cell receptor beta chains from one sample sequenced in a study of human T cells and chemical hapten exposure. Specified time point: patch test 2, 6 weeks after DPC sensitization. Treatment defined: therapeutic diphenylcyclopropenone sensitization with weekly scalp DPC. RNA extraction used unfractionated whole blood as the source of total RNA. TCRdb redid the calling of the RACE reads with MiXCR, one entry per CDR3 protein. The sample has around 42,000 distinct CDR3 sequences; approximately 9.6% are singletons. The sequenced sample was whole blood, obtained in connection with sensitization to the hapten diphenylcyclopropenone (DPC). These receptors all stem from a woman aged 25-40 years with alopecia areata. Some clones in this sample may be carry-over from other donors' samples.

This clonotype was counted only a few times. This chain joins TRBV11-2 and TRBJ2-7, with 11 positions matching TRBD1. The length of the CDR3 is 14 residues. V shed 5 bases and J 4 bases; nucleotides not matched to a gene: 4. Germline values: CDR1 SGHAT, CDR2 FQNNGV. DNA of the CDR3: TGTGCCAGCAGCCTCGGACAGGGGGCTTACGAGCAGTACTTC. Translated: CASSLGQGAYEQYF. The full variable domain, with the rest looked up from reference TRBV11-2 and TRBJ2-7, is EAGVAQSPRYKIIEKRQSVAFWCNPISGHATLYWYQQILGQGPKLLIQFQNNGVVDDSQLPKDRFSAERLKGVDSTLKIQPAKLEDSAVYLCASSLGQGAYEQYFGPGTRLTVT.

The chain uses TRBV7-2 and TRBJ2-7; D may be TRBD1 or TRBD2 (6 bases each). The germline V and J ends were trimmed by 5 bases and 3 bases, with 14 bases remaining between them. Germline CDR1 is SGHTA and CDR2 is FQGNSA. This CDR3 contains 14 residues. CDR3 in DNA: TGTGCCAGCAGCATACCGGGGGCGATCTACGAGCAGTACTTC. This translates into CASSIPGAIYEQYF. Full variable domain (outside the CDR3, taken from reference TRBV7-2 and TRBJ2-7): GAGVSQSPSNKVTEKGKDVELRCDPISGHTALYWYRQSLGQGLEFLIYFQGNSAPDKSGLPSDRFSAERTGGSVSTLTIQRTQQEDSAVYLCASSIPGAIYEQYFGPGTRLTVT.

At least ten counts were recorded for this clonotype. The V call is TRBV7-2, the J call TRBJ1-3; D not resolved. Germline values: CDR1 SGHTA, CDR2 FQGNSA. V was pared by 4 bases and J by 3 bases, with 13 bases between. The CDR3 is made up of 15 amino acids. CDR3: CASSSLAGYGNTIYF. CDR3 coding DNA: TGTGCCAGCAGCTCGTTAGCGGGGTATGGAAACACCATATATTTT.

This clonotype was counted ten times or more. The rearrangement joins TRBV7-9 to TRBJ2-3, with TRBD2 matching over 8 bases. The CDR3 length is 16 residues. V lost 4 bases and J lost 3; bases outside the gene matches: 9. In germline, CDR1 is SEHNR, CDR2 FQNEAQ (reference sequence). CDR3 nucleotides: TGTGCCAGCAGCTATTCTTGGCGGGGGGAGACAGATACGCAGTATTTT. Translated: CASSYSWRGETDTQYF.

The genes are TRBV24-1 and TRBJ2-2; D might be TRBD1 (5 bases). Per the germline V gene, CDR1 is KGHDR and CDR2 is SFDVKD. The CDR3 length is 16 residues. Trimming took off 0 bases at V and 5 bases at J, with 12 bases between the two ends. CDR3 sequence: CATSDLLATGTGELFF. The CDR3, as DNA: TGTGCCACCAGTGATTTGCTGGCTACAGGTACCGGGGAGCTGTTTTTT.

A few counts support this clonotype. This sequence joins TRBV6-1 and TRBJ2-7, with TRBD1 matching 9 bases. The CDR3 length is 12 residues. V lost 4 bases to trimming and J lost 5 bases; unmatched junction nucleotides: 0. CDR1 and CDR2 from the germline V gene are MNHNS and SASEGT. CDR3 loop: CASSGTGDEQYF. The CDR3 nucleotides are TGTGCCAGCAGTGGGACAGGGGACGAGCAGTACTTC.

This clonotype has ten or more counts. V and J are TRBV5-1 and TRBJ2-7; D might be TRBD1 (6 bases). This CDR3 has 13 residues. V was cut by 1 base and J by 1 base, with 6 bases left in between. Germline CDR1 reads SGHRS; CDR2 reads YFSETQ. CDR3 in DNA: TGCGCCAGCAGCTTGACAGGGTCCTACGAGCAGTACTTC. Its translation is CASSLTGSYEQYF. Filled out from reference TRBV5-1 and TRBJ2-7, the complete variable domain reads KAGVTQTPRYLIKTRGQQVTLSCSPISGHRSVSWYQQTPGQGLQFLFEYFSETQRNKGNFPGRFSGRQFSNSRSEMNVSTLELGDSALYLCASSLTGSYEQYFGPGTRLTVT.

This clonotype was counted at least ten times. This chain uses TRBV18 with TRBJ2-2; either TRBD1 or TRBD2 may supply D (5 bases each). V shed 4 bases and J shed 6 bases, with 12 bases lying between them. This CDR3 has 14 amino acids. Germline V lookup: CDR1 KGHSH, CDR2 LQKENI. CDR3 residues: CASSHIRDAGELFF. CDR3 DNA sequence: TGTGCCAGCTCACACATCCGGGACGCCGGGGAGCTGTTTTTT.

This clonotype was observed at least ten times. The chain recombines TRBV7-6 with TRBJ2-3; D possibly corresponds to TRBD1 (5 bases). Trimming removed 4 bases at V and 0 bases at J, with 14 bases between. The CDR3 is 16 residues long. In germline, CDR1 is SGHVS, CDR2 FNYEAQ. CDR3 residues: CASSSPWGRSTDTQYF. In nucleotides, the CDR3 is TGTGCCAGCAGCTCCCCCTGGGGCAGGAGCACAGATACGCAGTATTTT.

This clonotype was seen a few times. The chain links TRBV7-9 to TRBJ2-3; D ambiguous. Trimming removed 3 bases from V and 0 bases from J, with 10 bases in between. The CDR3 length is 15 residues. CDR1 and CDR2 from the germline V gene are SEHNR and FQNEAQ (reference sequence). The CDR3 reads CASSFPGGSTDTQYF. In DNA, the CDR3 is TGTGCCAGCAGCTTCCCCGGCGGCAGCACAGATACGCAGTATTTT.

This clonotype was counted a few times. This chain joins TRBV7-2 and TRBJ1-1, with TRBD1 matching over 12 bases. The V and J ends lost 2 bases and 5 bases, in that order; junction bases with no gene match: 6. The CDR3 has 16 amino acids. The germline V gene has CDR1 SGHTA and CDR2 FQGNSA. The CDR3 nucleotides are TGTGCCAGCAGCTTACTGGGACAGGGGGCTAAGACTGAAGCTTTCTTT. Translating it yields CASSLLGQGAKTEAFF.

This clonotype was picked up many times. The V gene is TRBV7-6, the J gene TRBJ2-1; 12 nucleotides agree with TRBD1. Germline CDR1 reads SGHVS; CDR2 reads FNYEAQ. The J segment lost 7 bases and the V segment lost 5 bases, leaving 9 bases of the junction unmatched. CDR3 length: 16 residues. In DNA form, the CDR3 reads TGTGCCAGCAGCCCGGGACAGGGGGCCCTGGTAAATGAGCAGTTCTTC. This codes for CASSPGQGALVNEQFF.

This clonotype occurred many times. The chain recombines TRBV7-2 with TRBJ2-7; TRBD1 aligns across 7 bases. The V gene end was trimmed by 5 bases and the J gene end by 0 bases; junction bases not matched to a gene: 7. The CDR3 is 15 residues long. CDR1 and CDR2 from the germline V gene are SGHTA and FQGNSA. In DNA, the CDR3 is TGTGCCAGCAGCCAGACAGGGTCTAGCTCCTACGAGCAGTACTTC. It specifies CASSQTGSSSYEQYF.

The gene calls are TRBV2 and TRBJ1-6; 9 nucleotides match TRBD1. The CDR3 loop spans 15 amino acids. Looked up from germline, CDR1 is SNHLY and CDR2 is FYNNEI. V dropped 4 bases and J dropped 7; count of bases not matched to a gene: 5. CDR3 region: CASSAQGASNSPLHF. The CDR3 DNA reads TGTGCCAGCAGTGCACAGGGGGCTTCGAATTCACCCCTCCACTTT.

A few counts support this clonotype. The chain recombines TRBV19 with TRBJ1-1; D call uncertain. The germline V gene encodes CDR1 LNHDA and CDR2 SQIVND (reference sequence). This CDR3 contains 12 residues. V was clipped by 6 bases and J by 3 bases, with 8 bases between them. The CDR3 protein is CASRREYTEAFF. DNA for the CDR3: TGTGCCAGTAGACGGGAGTACACTGAAGCTTTCTTT.

This clonotype was seen only a few times. The chain recombines TRBV30 with TRBJ2-2; 7 bases are a match to TRBD1. Germline V gene data show CDR1 as GTSNPN and CDR2 as SVGIG (reference sequence). The CDR3 extends over 14 amino acids. The junction had 6 bases not matched to a gene; V was cut back by 2 bases and J by 6 bases. Here the CDR3 reads CAWSKNRGAGELFF. In DNA, the CDR3 is TGTGCCTGGAGTAAAAACAGGGGCGCCGGGGAGCTGTTTTTT. Filled out from reference TRBV30 and TRBJ2-2, the complete variable domain reads SQTIHQWPATLVQPVGSPLSLECTVEGTSNPNLYWYRQAAGRGLQLLFYSVGIGQISSEVPQNLSASRPQDRQFILSSKKLLLSDSGFYLCAWSKNRGAGELFFGEGSRLTVL.

In DNA form, the CDR3 reads TGTGCCAGTAGTCCCCCGGGGGGGGTTGGCAATCAGCCCCAGCATTTT. Encoded protein: CASSPPGGVGNQPQHF. The chain is built from TRBV19 and TRBJ1-5; TRBD1 is a possible D gene (5 bases). In germline, CDR1 is LNHDA, CDR2 SQIVND (reference sequence). The CDR3 has 16 amino acids. V was shortened by 5 bases and J by 2 bases, with 16 bases between the two germline ends. The entire variable domain, with the rest obtained from reference TRBV19 and TRBJ1-5, is as follows: DGGITQSPKYLFRKEGQNVTLSCEQNLNHDAMYWYRQDPGQGLRLIYYSQIVNDFQKGDIAEGYSVSREKKESFPLTVTSAQKNPTAFYLCASSPPGGVGNQPQHFGDGTRLSIL.

In its sample, this clonotype was seen a few times. This chain joins TRBV2 and TRBJ2-7; TRBD2 aligns across 7 bases. Trimming cost V 6 bases and J 0 bases; bases outside gene matches: 8. In germline, CDR1 is SNHLY, CDR2 FYNNEI. This CDR3 comprises 15 residues. The CDR3 DNA sequence: TGTGCCAGCAGATCCCAGCGGGGAAGCTCCTACGAGCAGTACTTC. This encodes CASRSQRGSSYEQYF.

Notes on this clonotype: In this CDR3 the conserved last residue, phenylalanine or tryptophan, is missing, so a read error is likely. V is TRBV7-2 and J is TRBJ2-5; 9 positions match TRBD2. The CDR3 has 15 residues. The V segment lost 4 bases and the J segment 4 bases; nucleotides outside the gene matches: 7. In germline, CDR1 is SGHTA, CDR2 FQGNSA. The DNA for the CDR3 is TGTGCCAGCAGCTCTAGCGGGGTCGGGGGAGAGACCCAGTACTAC. Its protein is CASSSSGVGGETQYY.

This clonotype came up many times. The CDR3 coding sequence is TGTGCCAGTACCCCGGGGGCGGCGAACGATGAGCAGTTCTTC. Protein: CASTPGAANDEQFF. The rearrangement uses TRBV19 and TRBJ2-1; D is perhaps TRBD1 or TRBD2 (6 bases each). The CDR3 spans 14 residues. Trimming left V 7 bases short and J 8 bases short, with 18 bases between. Germline lookup yields CDR1 LNHDA and CDR2 SQIVND (reference sequence).

In its sample, this clonotype was seen many times. This chain links TRBV11-2 with TRBJ2-7, with 7 positions matching TRBD1. This CDR3 region has 15 residues. Per germline, CDR1 SGHAT and CDR2 FQNNGV. Germline trimming cut 2 bases from V and 4 bases from J; bases unmatched to any gene: 8. DNA for the CDR3: TGTGCCAGCAGCTTACCCCCAGACAGGGCTTACGAGCAGTACTTC. The encoded protein is CASSLPPDRAYEQYF.

The chain couples TRBV20-1 to TRBJ2-3; perhaps D is TRBD1 or TRBD2 (5 bases each). The ends were cut back, 3 bases at V and 1 base at J, with 8 bases in the middle. Germline CDR1 is DFQATT and CDR2 is SNEGSKA (reference sequence). The CDR3 is made up of 13 amino acids. CDR3 DNA: TGCAGTGCTAGCCGGGACGGCACAGATACGCAGTATTTT. Encoded protein: CSASRDGTDTQYF.

This clonotype was observed many times. The V call is TRBV5-6, the J call TRBJ1-5, with D possibly matching TRBD1 (5 bases). Trimming stripped 6 bases from V and 1 base from J, with 14 bases between. From germline, CDR1 is SGHDT and CDR2 YYEEEE. The CDR3 is made up of 15 amino acids. CDR3: CASTLLGASNQPQHF. In DNA, the CDR3 is TGTGCCAGCACCCTGTTAGGGGCGAGCAATCAGCCCCAGCATTTT.